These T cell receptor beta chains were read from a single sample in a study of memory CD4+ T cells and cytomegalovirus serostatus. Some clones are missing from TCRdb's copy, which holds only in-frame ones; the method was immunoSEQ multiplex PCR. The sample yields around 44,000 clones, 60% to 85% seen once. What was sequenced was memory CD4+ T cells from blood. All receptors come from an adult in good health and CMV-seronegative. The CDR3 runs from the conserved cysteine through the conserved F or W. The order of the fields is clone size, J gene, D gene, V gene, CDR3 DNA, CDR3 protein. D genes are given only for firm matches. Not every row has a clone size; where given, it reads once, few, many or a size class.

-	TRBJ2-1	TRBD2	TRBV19	TGTGCCAGTAGTATCCGGGGGGGGCCGATGAATGAGCAGTTCTTC	CASSIRGGPMNEQFF
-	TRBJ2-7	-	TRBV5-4	TGTGCCAGCAGCTTTGTGGGGACGGGGGAGCAGTACTTC	CASSFVGTGEQYF
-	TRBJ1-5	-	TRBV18	TGTGCCAGCTCCCATGATGCGGATCAGCCCCAGCATTTT	CASSHDADQPQHF
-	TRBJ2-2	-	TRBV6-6	TGTGCCAGCAGTGCGGACGGTACCCGGGGAGGGCTGTTTTTT	CASSADGTRGGLFF
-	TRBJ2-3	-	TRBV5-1	TGCGCCAGCAGCTTGGCTTCCACTAGCACAGATACGCAGTATTTT	CASSLASTSTDTQYF
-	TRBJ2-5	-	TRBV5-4	TGTGCCAGCAGCTTGGCCTATGGAGGGGGGGAAGAGACCCAGTACTTC	CASSLAYGGGEETQYF
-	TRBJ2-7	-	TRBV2	TGTGCCAGCACGAGAGGACTGCTACGAGAGCAGTACTTC	CASTRGLLREQYF
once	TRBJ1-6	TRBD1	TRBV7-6	TGTGCCAGCAGCTTAGGCCTTGCTGGACAGGGAAATTCACCCCTCCACTTT	CASSLGLAGQGNSPLHF
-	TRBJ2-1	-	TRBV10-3	TGTGCCATCAGCGGGGCCCAGACGGGTGAGCAGTTCTTC	CAISGAQTGEQFF
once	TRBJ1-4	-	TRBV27	TGTGCCAGCAGTTTATACAGTAGCGATGAAAAACTGTTTTTT	CASSLYSSDEKLFF
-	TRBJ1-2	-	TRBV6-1	TGTGCCAGCAGTGAAGCGACCTTTGGCTATGGCTACACCTTC	CASSEATFGYGYTF
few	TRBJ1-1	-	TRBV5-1	TGCGCCAGCAGCTTATACGGGCCCAACACTGAAGCTTTCTTT	CASSLYGPNTEAFF
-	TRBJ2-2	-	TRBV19	TGTGCCAGTAAGGCGGGGCTGAACACCGGGGAGCTGTTTTTT	CASKAGLNTGELFF
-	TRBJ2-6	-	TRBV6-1	TGTGCCAGCAGTGCCTCCGCCACTGGGGCCAACGTCCTGACTTTC	CASSASATGANVLTF
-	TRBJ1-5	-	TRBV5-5	TGTGCCAGCAGCTTGGCCCTCACACCCAATCAGCCCCAGCATTTT	CASSLALTPNQPQHF
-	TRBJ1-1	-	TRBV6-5	TGTGCCAGCAGCAGAGGATGGGAGAACACTGAAGCTTTCTTT	CASSRGWENTEAFF
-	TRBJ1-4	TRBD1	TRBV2	TGTGCCAGCAGTGATTCTGTTTTTGGGACAGACTATAATGAAAAACTGTTTTTT	CASSDSVFGTDYNEKLFF
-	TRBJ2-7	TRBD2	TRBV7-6	TGTGCCAGCAGCCCATTCGGACTAGCGGGTGAGCAGTACTTC	CASSPFGLAGEQYF